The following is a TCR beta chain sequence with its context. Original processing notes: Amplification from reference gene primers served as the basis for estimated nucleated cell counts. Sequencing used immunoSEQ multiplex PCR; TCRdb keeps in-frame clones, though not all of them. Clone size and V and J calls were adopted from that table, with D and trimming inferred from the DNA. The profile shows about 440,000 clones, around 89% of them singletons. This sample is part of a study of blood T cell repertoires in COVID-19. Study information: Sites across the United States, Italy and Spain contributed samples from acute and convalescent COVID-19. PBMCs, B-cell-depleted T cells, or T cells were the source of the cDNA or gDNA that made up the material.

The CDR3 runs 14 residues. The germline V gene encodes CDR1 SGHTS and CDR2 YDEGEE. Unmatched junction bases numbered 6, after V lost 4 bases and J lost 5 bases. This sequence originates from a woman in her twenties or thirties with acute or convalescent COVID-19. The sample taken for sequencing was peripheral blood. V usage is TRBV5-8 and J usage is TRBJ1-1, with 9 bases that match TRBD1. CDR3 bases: TGTGCCAGCAGCCCCCGGGACAGGGTGACTGAAGCTTTCTTT. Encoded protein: CASSPRDRVTEAFF.